This T cell receptor (beta chain) appears in the sequencing data of a study of T cell repertoires in cytomegalovirus infection. Study-wide results and caveats: HLA-C-restricted, CMV-specific TCR beta clonotypes were dominant ex vivo. Adding up the frequency of public TCR beta families identified people who carried CMV plus the relevant HLA.

V trimming: 10 bases; J trimming: 1 base; junction bases outside the gene matches: 7. There are 15 residues in the CDR3. Looked up from germline, CDR1 is ENHRY and CDR2 is SYGVKD. On this clonotype: The target antigen is unknown.

Each CDR3 protein is one row after TCRdb ran MiXCR on the reads. The table lists approximately 350,000 distinct CDR3 sequences, approximately 30% of them singletons. Sequenced here: cultured PBMCs, sampled from culture after CMV antigen stimulation. The chain joins TRBV10-3 to TRBJ2-5; TRBD2 agrees at 12 bases. The TCR was taken from a human donor in good health (CMV status not recorded). Some clones in this sample may be carry-over from other donors' samples. The CDR3 DNA reads as TGTGCCACCATGTCGACTAGCGGGAGCCAAGAGACCCAGTACTTC. As protein: CATMSTSGSQETQYF.